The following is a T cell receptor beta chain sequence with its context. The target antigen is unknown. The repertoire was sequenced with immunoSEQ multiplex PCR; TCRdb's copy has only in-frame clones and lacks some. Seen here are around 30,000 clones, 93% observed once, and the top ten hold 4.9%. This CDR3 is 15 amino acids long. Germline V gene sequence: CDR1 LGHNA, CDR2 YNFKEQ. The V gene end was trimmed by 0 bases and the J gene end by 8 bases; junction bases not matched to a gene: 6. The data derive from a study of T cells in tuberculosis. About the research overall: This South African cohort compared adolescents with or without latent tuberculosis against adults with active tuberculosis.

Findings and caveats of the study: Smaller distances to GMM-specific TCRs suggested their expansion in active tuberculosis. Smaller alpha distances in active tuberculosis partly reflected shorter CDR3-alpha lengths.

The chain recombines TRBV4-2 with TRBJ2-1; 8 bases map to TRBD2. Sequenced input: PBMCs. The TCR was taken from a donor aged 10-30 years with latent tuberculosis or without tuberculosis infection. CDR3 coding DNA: TGTGCCAGCAGCCAAGAGTGGACTAGCATAGATGAGCAGTTCTTC. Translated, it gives CASSQEWTSIDEQFF.